This TCR beta chain was sequenced in a study of OX40 agonist ivuxolimab in advanced cancers. Autoimmune disease history or systemic immunosuppression meant exclusion. Sequencing was performed with immunoSEQ multiplex PCR; in TCRdb, only in-frame clones are kept and a portion is missing. The data contain around 110,000 clones, 75% to 95% of them singletons. The germline V gene encodes CDR1 SGHRS and CDR2 YFSETQ. The CDR3 sequence is 17 residues long. With 0 bases clipped from V and 3 bases from J, the junction kept 10 bases outside the gene matches. The V call is TRBV5-1, the J call TRBJ1-2; 8 bases agree with TRBD1. This specimen consisted of CD4+ or CD8+ T cells sorted from blood, obtained in a trial of the OX40 agonist ivuxolimab. The receptor comes from an adult with an advanced solid tumor such as melanoma, head and neck, liver or kidney cancer. In DNA, the CDR3 is TGCGCCAGCAGCTTGGAACCTAAGACAGGGGTTGACTATGGCTACACCTTC. This codes for CASSLEPKTGVDYGYTF.